Listed below are T cell receptor beta chains from one sample, sequenced in a study of cytomegalovirus exposure and HLA in healthy donors. Only in-frame clones appear in the TCRdb table, and some are missing; sequencing was by immunoSEQ multiplex PCR. This table holds about 120,000 clones, around 88% found once. Sample: PBMCs. Receptor source: a man in his forties in good health and CMV-seronegative. Each CDR3 is given with its conserved first and last residue. Each record gives: clone size, J gene, V gene, D gene, CDR3 DNA, CDR3 protein. A D gene is named only where the DNA matches it firmly. A row's size may be missing; if present it is once, few, many or a size class.

>NA|TRBJ2-4|TRBV30|NA
TGTGCCTGGAATCAGGGTTATGAAAACATTCAGTACTTC
CAWNQGYENIQYF
>NA|TRBJ1-2|TRBV7-2|NA
TGTGCCAGCAGCCCAAAGTTAAGTCGGGTCAATAACGGCTACACCTTC
CASSPKLSRVNNGYTF
>NA|TRBJ1-1|TRBV29-1|NA
TGCAGCGCCCTCAAGACAGGGAACACTGAAGCTTTCTTT
CSALKTGNTEAFF
>once|TRBJ1-5|TRBV28|TRBD1
TGTGCCAGCAGTTCAGGGGGCGCGATTCATCAGCCCCAGCATTTT
CASSSGGAIHQPQHF
>NA|TRBJ1-5|TRBV30|TRBD1
TGTGCCTGGAGTGGGGACAGGAGCAATCGGCCCCAGCATTTT
CAWSGDRSNRPQHF
>NA|TRBJ2-7|TRBV5-1|NA
TGCGCCAGCAGCTCCTCAGGAGCTGGAGGGTACGAGCAGTACTTC
CASSSSGAGGYEQYF
>NA|TRBJ1-1|TRBV6-4|NA
TGTGCCAGCAGTGACCATGGGGGGGTCAGCACTGAAGCTTTCTTT
CASSDHGGVSTEAFF
>NA|TRBJ1-2|TRBV25-1|NA
TGTGCCAGCAGTGAATTATATGGCTACACCTTC
CASSELYGYTF
>NA|TRBJ2-4|TRBV5-1|NA
TGCGCCAGCAGCTTGGACCGGGCCAAAAACATTCAGTACTTC
CASSLDRAKNIQYF
>NA|TRBJ1-5|TRBV7-8|NA
TGTGCCAGCAGCTTACGCGGGGGCAGCAATCAGCCCCAGCATTTT
CASSLRGGSNQPQHF
>NA|TRBJ1-5|TRBV2|NA
TGTGCCAGCGGAACAGGGATAGATCAGCCCCAGCATTTT
CASGTGIDQPQHF
>NA|TRBJ2-1|TRBV9|TRBD2
TGTGCCAGCAGCTTAAGGACTAGCGGCAATGAGCAGTTCTTC
CASSLRTSGNEQFF
>NA|TRBJ2-4|TRBV5-1|NA
TGCGCCAGCAGCTCAGCCGGGACAAACGAGAACATTCAGTACTTC
CASSSAGTNENIQYF
>NA|TRBJ2-6|TRBV27|NA
TGTGCCAGCAGTGCAGCCGGGACACGGGTATCTGGGGCCAACGTCCTGACTTTC
CASSAAGTRVSGANVLTF
>NA|TRBJ1-1|TRBV19|NA
TGTGCCAGTAGTAACACGGGGAACACTGAAGCTTTCTTT
CASSNTGNTEAFF
>NA|TRBJ1-2|TRBV5-6|NA
TGTGCCAGCAGCTTGGTCGGACAGAACTATGGCTACACCTTC
CASSLVGQNYGYTF
>NA|TRBJ2-3|TRBV5-6|NA
TGTGCCAGCAGCCCGGAGTCGGGCACAGATACGCAGTATTTT
CASSPESGTDTQYF
>NA|TRBJ2-3|TRBV19|NA
TGTGCCAGTAGTATAGTACAGGGCCCTTCGCAGTATTTT
CASSIVQGPSQYF
>NA|TRBJ1-1|TRBV7-8|NA
TGTGCCAGCAGCTCCACAGTGACAGATCGATTATCTAGAGCTTTCTTT
CASSSTVTDRLSRAFF
>NA|TRBJ1-1|TRBV6-5|TRBD1
TGTGCCAGCAGTGGACAGGGGGCGCGGGGCACTGAAGCTTTCTTT
CASSGQGARGTEAFF
>NA|TRBJ1-4|TRBV5-1|TRBD1
TGCGCCAGCAGAGATGGGACAGGGAGGATTGAAAAACTGTTTTTT
CASRDGTGRIEKLFF
>NA|TRBJ1-1|TRBV29-1|NA
TGCAGCGTTATCCCCCGGGGCACTGAAGCTTTCTTT
CSVIPRGTEAFF
>NA|TRBJ1-6|TRBV5-1|NA
TGCGCCAGCAGCTTGGACAGCCAATGGCCCCTCCACTTT
CASSLDSQWPLHF
>NA|TRBJ1-2|TRBV18|TRBD1
TGTGCCAGCTCACTAGGACAGGACCTCTATGGCTACACCTTC
CASSLGQDLYGYTF
>NA|TRBJ2-5|TRBV5-4|NA
TGTGCCAGCAGCTCTCCTGGGAGAGAGGAGACCCAGTACTTC
CASSSPGREETQYF
>NA|TRBJ1-5|TRBV19|TRBD1
TGTGCCAGTAGTAGAAGAGTACAGGGGACAAATCAGCCCCAGCATTTT
CASSRRVQGTNQPQHF
>NA|TRBJ1-2|TRBV28|NA
TGTGCCAGCATCGGGGCCGGGGGCTATGGCTACACCTTC
CASIGAGGYGYTF
>once|TRBJ1-1|TRBV5-1|TRBD1
TGCGCCAGCAGCCCGGCCGACAGGGGAGTCACTGAAGCTTTCTTT
CASSPADRGVTEAFF
>few|TRBJ2-3|TRBV4-2|TRBD2
TGTGCCAGCAGCCTCGGGGGGGGCGGCACAGATACGCAGTATTTT
CASSLGGGGTDTQYF
>NA|TRBJ1-5|TRBV5-8|TRBD1
TGTGCCAGCAGTCCGTGGACAGGGGTGGGCAATCAGCCCCAGCATTTT
CASSPWTGVGNQPQHF
>NA|TRBJ2-1|TRBV5-6|TRBD2
TGTGCCAGCAGCTTGGAAGCGGGAGATTACAATGAGCAGTTCTTC
CASSLEAGDYNEQFF
>NA|TRBJ2-1|TRBV7-6|NA
TGTGCCAGCAGCTTAAGCTTTTCCCACAATGAGCAGTTCTTC
CASSLSFSHNEQFF
>NA|TRBJ2-1|TRBV6-1|TRBD2
TGTGCCAGCAGTGGATGGACTAGCGGGGTCCCTGAGCAGTTCTTC
CASSGWTSGVPEQFF
>NA|TRBJ1-1|TRBV6-1|TRBD1
TGTGCCAGCAGTCACAGGGGTTTGAACACTGAAGCTTTCTTT
CASSHRGLNTEAFF
>NA|TRBJ2-7|TRBV6-5|NA
TGTGCCAGCAGTTACGCGGACAGCTACGAGCAGTACTTC
CASSYADSYEQYF
>NA|TRBJ2-7|TRBV5-1|TRBD1
TGCGCCAGCAGTCCGGACAGGCCACCTTTCTACGAGCAGTACTTC
CASSPDRPPFYEQYF
>few|TRBJ2-7|TRBV6-4|NA
TGTGCCAGCAGTGAGTTCGCGGGTCTCGCCGAGCAGTACTTC
CASSEFAGLAEQYF
>NA|TRBJ2-2|TRBV5-1|NA
TGCGCCAGCTCGGAGCATGACGGCGGGGAGCTGTTTTTT
CASSEHDGGELFF
>NA|TRBJ1-1|TRBV7-6|TRBD1
TGTGCCAGCAGCTTAGGAGGGACAGGGAACACTGAAGCTTTCTTT
CASSLGGTGNTEAFF
>once|TRBJ2-1|TRBV28|TRBD1
TGTGCCAGCAGTCTCCCCGGGACAGGGGGTCATGAGCAGTTCTTC
CASSLPGTGGHEQFF
>NA|TRBJ1-2|TRBV2|TRBD1
TGTGCCAGCACCAAACGGGACAGCATGGCTGGCTACACCTTC
CASTKRDSMAGYTF
>NA|TRBJ2-7|TRBV28|TRBD1
TGTGCCAGCAGTTGGTACAGGGGCGAGTCCGAGCAGTACTTC
CASSWYRGESEQYF
>once|TRBJ1-6|TRBV5-1|NA
TGCGCCAGCCGGCCGGGGGGGAGCTCCTATAATTCACCCCTCCACTTT
CASRPGGSSYNSPLHF
>few|TRBJ1-6|TRBV2|TRBD1
TGTGCCGGTGGACAGGGATATTCACCCCTCCACTTT
CAGGQGYSPLHF
>once|TRBJ2-2|TRBV7-6|TRBD2
TGTGCCAGCAGCCCCCCTCGGCTAGCGGGGGGCGGCTCCGGGGAGCTGTTTTTT
CASSPPRLAGGGSGELFF
>NA|TRBJ1-6|TRBV5-1|NA
TGCGCCAGCAGCGTGGGGGGAGGCCGGGATTCACCCCTCCACTTT
CASSVGGGRDSPLHF
>NA|TRBJ1-1|TRBV2|NA
TGTGCCAGCAGTGACACGGGCACTGAAGCTTTCTTT
CASSDTGTEAFF
>NA|TRBJ1-1|TRBV5-1|NA
TGCGCCAGCAGCTTGGGGACAGTCTCCTGGGGCACTGAAGCTTTCTTT
CASSLGTVSWGTEAFF
>NA|TRBJ2-3|TRBV19|TRBD2
TGTGCCAGTAGCGTAGCGGGGGGCTTCACAGATACGCAGTATTTT
CASSVAGGFTDTQYF
>few|TRBJ2-7|TRBV19|TRBD1
TGTGCCAGTAGTACCCACCGACAGGGCGAGGAGCAGTACTTC
CASSTHRQGEEQYF
>NA|TRBJ1-4|TRBV7-8|TRBD1
TGTGCCAGCAGCTTTTCCGGGACAGGTTCTAATGAAAAACTGTTTTTT
CASSFSGTGSNEKLFF
>NA|TRBJ2-7|TRBV7-9|TRBD2
TGTGCCAGCAGCTCAAGCGGGGGTACGAAAGAGCAGTACTTC
CASSSSGGTKEQYF
>NA|TRBJ2-2|TRBV13|NA
TGTGCCAGCAGCCCGACAGGTACCGGGGAGCTGTTTTTT
CASSPTGTGELFF
>once|TRBJ2-2|TRBV14|NA
TGTGCCAGCAGCCAAGGACCCCCCGGGCAGGGTAACACCGGGGAGCTGTTTTTT
CASSQGPPGQGNTGELFF
>NA|TRBJ1-4|TRBV18|NA
TGTGCCAGCTCACCAAAAGGGCGGGGCAATGAAAAACTGTTTTTT
CASSPKGRGNEKLFF
>NA|TRBJ1-5|TRBV6-1|NA
TGTGCCAGCAGGACAGGACAGACAAATCAGCCCCAGCATTTT
CASRTGQTNQPQHF
>NA|TRBJ2-3|TRBV5-1|TRBD2
TGCGCCAGCAGCTTAACGGGGGGATCAGATACGCAGTATTTT
CASSLTGGSDTQYF